Sequencing of this T cell receptor (beta chain) was carried out in a study of siplizumab effects on memory and regulatory T cells. Note on this clone: Its target is unknown.

Unmatched junction bases numbered 7, after V lost 3 bases and J lost 8 bases. Germline CDR1 is SGHNT and CDR2 is YYREEE (reference sequence). CDR3 length: 14 residues. Unstimulated naive, memory, effector memory and TEMRA subsets were subjected to sequencing in three donor pairs. Findings of the study overall: Siplizumab significantly decreased alloreactive sequences from unstimulated CD4+ memory cells. There was no confirmation of the suppressive function of proliferating Tregs from siplizumab cultures.

The method was immunoSEQ multiplex PCR; TCRdb's version includes in-frame clones alone and lacks a portion of them. Of tens of thousands of clones listed, around 78% are singletons. Sequences were obtained from memory CD4+ T cells sorted from blood. This receptor was taken from a human donor in good health. The rearrangement uses TRBV5-4 and TRBJ2-1, with TRBD2 matching over 8 bases. CDR3 nucleotide sequence: TGTGCCAGCAGCTCTCTCCGGGGGGGCCATGAGCAGTTCTTC. It codes for CASSSLRGGHEQFF. The full variable domain, in which reference TRBV5-4 and TRBJ2-1 provide the parts outside the CDR3, is ETGVTQSPTHLIKTRGQQVTLRCSSQSGHNTVSWYQQALGQGPQFIFQYYREEENGRGNFPPRFSGLQFPNYSSELNVNALELDDSALYLCASSSLRGGHEQFFGPGTRLTVL.